This T cell receptor (beta chain) was identified in a study of CD8 T cell repertoires and HIV-1 epitope variants. Looking at the study overall: Each of Twenty-five Gag and Nef epitope peptides stimulated a separate culture. Control wells had CMV/EBV/flu peptides, negative Ebola AY9, or no peptide. Tested: three Gag epitope families, Nef HW9 and YT9.

On this clone itself: Antigen unknown.

The CDR3 consists of 13 residues. Trimming removed 3 bases at V and 0 bases at J, with 5 bases between. The germline CDR1 and CDR2 sequences are MNHNS and SASEGT. Profiling relied on immunoSEQ multiplex PCR, and the TCRdb table lists in-frame clones only, not all of them. The sample includes fewer than 5,500 clones, 66% of them seen just once. The sequence came from a male donor with HIV. The chain recombines TRBV6-1 with TRBJ1-1; D unresolved. Sequencing was carried out using cultured CD8+ T cells derived from PBMCs. CDR3 in DNA: TGTGCCAGCAGTGACCTGGTGAACACTGAAGCTTTCTTT. This sequence encodes CASSDLVNTEAFF.